This T cell receptor beta chain was sequenced during a study of T cells in Graves' hyperthyroidism and ophthalmopathy (dated by TCRdb to the late 2010s). Study-level background: Peripheral blood was sampled at the time of initial diagnosis, prior to any treatment. After sampling, hyperthyroidism patients received methimazole starting at 30 mg daily, and ophthalmopathy patients received high-dose intravenous methylprednisolone. Prospective prediction of ophthalmopathy was tested in an independent validation cohort consisting of about 19 hyperthyroidism patients and 17 patients who later progressed to ophthalmopathy. According to the paper, TCR Vbeta CDR3 sequencing was carried out on more than 120 peripheral blood samples, which came from under 50 ophthalmopathy, under 85 hyperthyroidism and approximately 17 progressor patients. To identify TCR V-J signatures that set the groups apart, the researchers used a discovery cohort of 100 or so patients, made up of roughly 45 with Graves' ophthalmopathy and 57 with stable Graves' hyperthyroidism. The roughly 99 discovery patients were divided at random into training and test sets in a 7:3 ratio. In more than 5 Graves' hyperthyroidism patients, the study also compared T-cell repertoires from thyroid tissue with T-cell repertoires from blood.

This clonotype appeared many times. No cognate antigen has been identified for it. The sample holds no much larger clone one base away, and base qualities are not on file. V is pruned by 2 bases and J by 6 bases, leaving 17 bases of the junction without a gene match. The germline V gene sets CDR1 to ENHRY and CDR2 to SYGVKD. The CDR3 runs 19 residues from the cysteine to the phenylalanine. Just the 57-base CDR3 DNA is kept, in frame starting at base 1. Ophthalmopathy patients had moderately to severely active disease, Clinical Activity Score of at least 3, NOSPECS grade of at least 4, and duration under 3 months. The study excluded patients with uncontrolled infections, other autoimmune diseases, pregnancy or lactation. Diagnoses relied on clinical symptoms, serum thyroxine and TRAb, thyroid ultrasound and orbital computed tomography. PBMCs were separated from 8 to 10 ml of fresh peripheral blood using Ficoll-Paque density gradient centrifugation. Trizol reagent was used to extract total RNA, and RNA quality was then checked on an Agilent 2100 Bioanalyzer.

The TCR beta CDR3 regions were amplified from the RNA transcripts. The first round of RT-PCR for the TCR CDR3 was performed with the HTBI primer set and the Qiagen OneStep RT-PCR kit. Libraries were constructed in a second round of multiplex PCR, after which size selection and purification were performed. Libraries were sequenced paired-end with 100 bp reads on an Illumina HiSeq2000. Per the authors' processing: SOAPnuke was used to process the raw data, removing reads that contained adapters or uncalled bases, had a mean Phred below 15, or lacked an exact match to the constant primer or identifier. COPE v1.2.5 was used to merge high-quality paired reads, and clonotypes were defined as unique nucleotide sequences. MiTCR v1.1 was used to align the clonotypes against IMGT TRBV, TRBD and TRBJ reference segments. Analysis was restricted to V-J combinations with a frequency above 0.0001, which covered roughly 99% of repertoires. The TCS score was defined as the ratio of F50 (clonal expansion) to E x V (chaos), calculated using BLOSUM62-based TCRdist between CDR3 peptides within each V-J. Welch's t-statistics and random forest reduced fewer than 550 V-J features to under 15, which were used in a naive Bayes classifier (R e1071). TCRdb redid the processing of the public reads, applying fastp at Q25 and MiXCR, and retained in-frame beta chains. Under each unique CDR3 protein, matching rows form one entry showing the most common genes and DNA. These V and J calls derive from TCRdb rather than the authors' analysis. In all, the sample holds some 570,000 distinct CDR3 sequences, and around 14% of those were seen once. Roughly 7.7% of the sample goes to the ten largest clones.

Paper-wide results and their limitations: In validation, progression to ophthalmopathy was predicted by the model with 70.59% sensitivity and around 76% specificity, a median of roughly 6.4 months before onset. Most expanded thyroid clonotypes (frequency above 0.001) were also detected in blood, a finding suggesting that blood repertoires may reflect thyroid immune responses. A model built on a 13 V-J signature distinguished ophthalmopathy from stable hyperthyroidism, reaching approximately 89% sensitivity and around 81% specificity in cross-validation and 80%/75% in testing. Sample size was not statistically predetermined, and investigators were not blinded to group allocation.

This clonotype was obtained from a young woman with Graves' ophthalmopathy. The sequenced sample consisted of blood. This receptor chain uses TRBV10-3 and TRBJ2-3, with 10 bases in between that match TRBD2. The CDR3 reads CAISESGWGASGSKDTQYF. The nucleotide sequence reads as follows: TGTGCCATCAGTGAGAGTGGATGGGGGGCTAGCGGGAGTAAGGATACGCAGTATTTT.